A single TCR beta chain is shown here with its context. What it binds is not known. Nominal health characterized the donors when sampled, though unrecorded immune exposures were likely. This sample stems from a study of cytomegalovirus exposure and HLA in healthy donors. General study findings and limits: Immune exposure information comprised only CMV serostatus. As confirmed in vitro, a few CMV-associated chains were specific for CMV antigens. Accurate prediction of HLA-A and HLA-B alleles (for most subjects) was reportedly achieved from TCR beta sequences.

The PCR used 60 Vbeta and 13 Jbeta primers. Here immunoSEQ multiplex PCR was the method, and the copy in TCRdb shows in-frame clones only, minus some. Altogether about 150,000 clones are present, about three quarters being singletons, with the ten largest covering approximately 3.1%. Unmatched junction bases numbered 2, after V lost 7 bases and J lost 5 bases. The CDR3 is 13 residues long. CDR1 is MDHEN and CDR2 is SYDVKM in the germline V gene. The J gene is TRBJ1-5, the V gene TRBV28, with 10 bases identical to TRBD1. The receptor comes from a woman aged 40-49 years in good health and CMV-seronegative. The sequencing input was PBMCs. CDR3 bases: TGTGCCAGCATGGGGACAGGGGATCAGCCCCAGCATTTT. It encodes CASMGTGDQPQHF.